These 12 T cell receptor beta chains were sequenced from one sample in a study of immune evolution from preneoplasia to lung adenocarcinoma. Sequenced by immunoSEQ multiplex PCR; TCRdb stores in-frame clones only, minus some. Of some 5,000 clones listed, 55% to 70% were seen once; the top ten hold 20% to 25%. Sample: FFPE adjacent normal lung tissue. All receptors derive from a person aged 80 or over with lung adenocarcinoma.

This clone is classed as large. This sequence joins TRBV19 and TRBJ1-4; 10 bases agree with TRBD1. Germline V gives CDR1 LNHDA, CDR2 SQIVND (reference sequence). This CDR3 has 15 residues. J lost 7 bases, V lost 9 bases, and 11 bases had no gene match. This chain's CDR3 is CASNGPGQGSEKLFF. As DNA, the CDR3 is TGTGCCAGCAACGGACCGGGACAGGGGAGTGAAAAACTGTTTTTT.

This chain uses TRBV9 with TRBJ1-2; possible D gene TRBD1, 6 bases. Germline V gene data show CDR1 as SGDLS and CDR2 as YYNGEE. The CDR3 covers 13 residues. Trimming left V 4 bases short and J 4 bases short, with 11 bases between. The CDR3 DNA sequence: TGTGCCAGCAGCCCCAGGGACACCTATGGCTACACCTTC. Translation gives CASSPRDTYGYTF.

The chain is built from TRBV18 and TRBJ1-3, with D perhaps TRBD1 (5 bases). The germline V gene encodes CDR1 KGHSH and CDR2 LQKENI. V shed 4 bases and J shed 5 bases, with 12 bases lying between them. The CDR3 is 14 amino acids. The CDR3 is CASSLQGPRNTIYF. The CDR3 region has the DNA TGTGCCAGCTCACTCCAGGGACCCCGAAACACCATATATTTT.

V is TRBV7-2 and J is TRBJ1-5, with D uncertain. Trimming took 0 bases from V and 0 from J, leaving 6 bases between them. This CDR3 comprises 15 residues. Germline assignment: CDR1 SGHTA and CDR2 FQGNSA. In nucleotides, the CDR3 is TGTGCCAGCAGCTTAGCAGGGAATAGCAATCAGCCCCAGCATTTT. Residues: CASSLAGNSNQPQHF.

The rearrangement links TRBV2 to TRBJ1-5, with 11 bases aligning to TRBD1. Germline loops: CDR1 SNHLY, CDR2 FYNNEI. V dropped 6 bases and J dropped 6; count of bases not matched to a gene: 4. The CDR3 runs 14 residues. Here the CDR3 DNA reads TGTGCCAGCAGAAACGGACAGGGGGCTCAGCCCCAGCATTTT. Protein product: CASRNGQGAQPQHF.

This clone is medium-sized by share. The chain links TRBV7-6 to TRBJ1-2, with a tentative D call TRBD1 (6 bases). Trimming shortened V by 1 base and J by 8 bases, and 20 bases separated the two germline ends. Germline V gene sequence: CDR1 SGHVS, CDR2 FNYEAQ. The CDR3 loop spans 16 amino acids. CDR3 nucleotides: TGTGCCAGCAGCTTAGGCGGGGGCCGGGACCCACGGGGCTACACCTTC. Its protein product is CASSLGGGRDPRGYTF. Full variable domain (outside the CDR3, taken from reference TRBV7-6 and TRBJ1-2): GAGVSQSPRYKVTKRGQDVALRCDPISGHVSLYWYRQALGQGPEFLTYFNYEAQQDKSGLPNDRFSAERPEGSISTLTIQRTEQRDSAMYRCASSLGGGRDPRGYTFGSGTRLTVV.

The J gene is TRBJ2-7, the V gene TRBV4-3; D tentatively fits TRBD1 or TRBD2 (5 bases each). Germline V gives CDR1 LGHNA, CDR2 YSLEER. The CDR3 is made up of 12 amino acids. With 5 bases removed from V and 5 bases from J, the gap between germline ends came to 10 bases. CDR3 nucleotides: TGCGCCAGCAGCTCGGGGCACCACGAGCAGTACTTC. This gives the protein CASSSGHHEQYF.

The gene calls are TRBV4-1 and TRBJ2-2, with a weak D call TRBD2 (5 bases). The length of the CDR3 is 17 residues. Trimming left V 1 base short and J 1 base short, with 13 bases between. The germline gives CDR1 MGHRA, CDR2 YSYEKL. The CDR3 nucleotides read TGCGCCAGCAGCCAAGGTACTTGGGAGCAGAACACCGGGGAGCTGTTTTTT. Translating it yields CASSQGTWEQNTGELFF.

This chain joins TRBV4-3 and TRBJ1-1; no definite D call. Trimming removed 1 base at V and 2 bases at J, with 11 bases between. Germline V lookup: CDR1 LGHNA, CDR2 YSLEER. This CDR3 region has 15 residues. Written as DNA, the CDR3 is TGCGCCAGCAGCCAAGGGGTTGGCCTCAACACTGAAGCTTTCTTT. Its translation is CASSQGVGLNTEAFF.

This clone was seen a handful of times. The V and J genes are TRBV5-6 and TRBJ2-1, with TRBD1 as a possible D gene (6 bases). V was trimmed by 4 bases and J by 6 bases, leaving 11 bases between them. The germline V gene encodes CDR1 SGHDT and CDR2 YYEEEE. CDR3 size: 13 residues. The CDR3 region is CASSTTGSNEQFF. The CDR3 coding sequence is TGTGCCAGCAGCACCACAGGGTCCAATGAGCAGTTCTTC.

The count of this clone is one. The V and J genes are TRBV27 and TRBJ2-2; 9 bases map to TRBD1. Trimming cost V 5 bases and J 7 bases; bases outside gene matches: 8. Germline V gene sequence: CDR1 MNHEY, CDR2 SMNVEV (reference sequence). The CDR3 is made up of 15 amino acids. DNA for the CDR3: TGTGCCAGCAGTCCCACAGGGGGCCGGCTCGGGGAGCTGTTTTTT. Its translation: CASSPTGGRLGELFF.

This clone was seen only a few times. This chain links TRBV4-3 with TRBJ2-7; 7 nucleotides align to TRBD1. Per the germline V gene, CDR1 is LGHNA and CDR2 is YSLEER. Trimming removed 0 bases from V and 2 bases from J; junction bases left unmatched: 1. This CDR3 spans 14 amino acids. The CDR3, as DNA: TGCGCCAGCAGCCAAGATACAGGGGCCTACGAGCAGTACTTC. Translating it yields CASSQDTGAYEQYF.